This entry is about one TCR beta chain. The target antigen is unknown. V lost 5 bases and J 2 bases, leaving 19 bases between the germline ends. Germline assignment: CDR1 SGHVS and CDR2 FNYEAQ. The CDR3 has 16 amino acids. The PCR used 60 Vbeta and 13 Jbeta primers. The repertoire was sequenced with immunoSEQ multiplex PCR; TCRdb's copy has only in-frame clones and lacks some. This sample yields about 110,000 clones, of which roughly 70% are seen a single time; 2.5% to 3% belongs to the top ten. The sample originates from a study of cytomegalovirus exposure and HLA in healthy donors. Regarding the study as a whole: Serostatus for CMV was the only available immune exposure information. Later, an analysis showed that TCR beta chains associated with HLA were more clonally expanded than others that were equally common. The authors later linked a missense DCLRE1C variant to TCR beta V- and J-gene trimming. Later on, an analysis found that several of the most significant clusters appeared to be linked to common viral pathogens, which included parvovirus B19.

The rearrangement uses TRBV7-6 and TRBJ2-7; D might be TRBD2 (5 bases). This sequence was found in a male donor in good health and CMV-seropositive. Material: PBMCs. CDR3 DNA: TGTGCCAGCAGCGAGGGTCCGGATCCCCTGACCTACGAGCAGTACTTC. Protein sequence: CASSEGPDPLTYEQYF.